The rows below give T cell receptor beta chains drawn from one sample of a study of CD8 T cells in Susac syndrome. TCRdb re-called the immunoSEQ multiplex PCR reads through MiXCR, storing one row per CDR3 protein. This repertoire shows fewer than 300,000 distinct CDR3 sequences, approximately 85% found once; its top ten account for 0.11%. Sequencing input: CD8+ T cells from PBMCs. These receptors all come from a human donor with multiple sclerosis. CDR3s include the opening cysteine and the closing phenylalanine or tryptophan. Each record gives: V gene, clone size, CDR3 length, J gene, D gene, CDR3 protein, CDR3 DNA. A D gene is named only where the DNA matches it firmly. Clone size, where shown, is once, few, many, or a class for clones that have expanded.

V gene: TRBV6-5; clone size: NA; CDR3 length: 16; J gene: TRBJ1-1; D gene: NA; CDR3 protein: CASSYRAGWMNTEAFF; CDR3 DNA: TGTGCCAGCAGTTACCGGGCAGGGTGGATGAACACTGAAGCTTTCTTT
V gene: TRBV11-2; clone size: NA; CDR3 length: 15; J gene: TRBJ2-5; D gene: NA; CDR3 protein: CASSLRLANQETRYF; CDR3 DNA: TGTGCCAGCAGCTTAAGGCTAGCCAACCAAGAGACCCGGTACTTC
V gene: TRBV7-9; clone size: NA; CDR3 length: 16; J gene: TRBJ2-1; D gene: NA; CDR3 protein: CASSYPLGEAPNEQFF; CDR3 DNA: TGTGCCAGCAGCTACCCCCTCGGGGAGGCCCCCAATGAGCAGTTCTTC
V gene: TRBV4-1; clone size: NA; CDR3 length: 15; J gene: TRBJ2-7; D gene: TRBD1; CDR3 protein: CASSQDIGTAYEQYF; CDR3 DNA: TGCGCCAGCAGCCAAGATATCGGGACAGCCTACGAGCAGTACTTC
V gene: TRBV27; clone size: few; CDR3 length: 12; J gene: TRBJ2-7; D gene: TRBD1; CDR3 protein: CASSTGGYEQYF; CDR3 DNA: TGTGCCAGCAGTACAGGGGGTTACGAGCAGTACTTC
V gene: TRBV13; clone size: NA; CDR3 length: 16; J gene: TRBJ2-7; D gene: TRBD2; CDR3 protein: CASSLRMSGRIGEQYF; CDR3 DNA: TGTGCCAGCAGCCTCCGAATGAGCGGGAGAATCGGCGAGCAGTACTTC
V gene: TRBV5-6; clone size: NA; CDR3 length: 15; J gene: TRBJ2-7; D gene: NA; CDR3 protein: CASSFGAGSTYEQYF; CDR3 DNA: TGTGCCAGCAGCTTCGGGGCAGGGTCAACCTACGAGCAGTACTTC
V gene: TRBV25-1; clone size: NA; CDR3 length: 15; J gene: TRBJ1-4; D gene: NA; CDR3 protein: CASSGGEGGNEKLFF; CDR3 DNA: TGTGCCAGCAGTGGCGGCGAAGGGGGGAATGAAAAACTGTTTTTT
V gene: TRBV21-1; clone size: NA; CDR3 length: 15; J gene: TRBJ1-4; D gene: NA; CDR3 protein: CASSETGGEDEKLFF; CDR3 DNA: TGTGCCAGCAGCGAAACGGGCGGGGAAGATGAAAAACTGTTTTTT
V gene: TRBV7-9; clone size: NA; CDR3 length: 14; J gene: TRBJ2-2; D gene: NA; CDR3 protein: CASSYSANTGELFF; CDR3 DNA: TGTGCCAGCAGCTATAGCGCGAACACCGGGGAGCTGTTTTTT
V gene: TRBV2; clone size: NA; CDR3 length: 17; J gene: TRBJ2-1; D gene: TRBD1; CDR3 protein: CASSGSLDRLIYNEQFF; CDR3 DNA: TGTGCCAGCAGTGGTTCCCTGGACAGGTTGATTTACAATGAGCAGTTCTTC
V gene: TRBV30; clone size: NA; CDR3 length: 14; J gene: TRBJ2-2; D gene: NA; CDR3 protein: CAWSFGSLGGELFF; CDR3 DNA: TGTGCCTGGAGTTTTGGCTCGTTAGGGGGGGAGCTGTTTTTT
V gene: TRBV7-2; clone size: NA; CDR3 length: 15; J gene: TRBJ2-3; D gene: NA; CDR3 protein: CASSYLWQGGDTQYF; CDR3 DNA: TGTGCCAGCAGTTATCTGTGGCAGGGCGGAGATACGCAGTATTTT
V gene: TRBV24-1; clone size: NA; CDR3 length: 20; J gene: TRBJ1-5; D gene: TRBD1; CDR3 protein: CATSDPVPDRDKSSNQPQHF; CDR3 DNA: TGTGCCACCAGTGATCCTGTCCCAGACAGGGACAAGTCTAGCAATCAGCCCCAGCATTTT
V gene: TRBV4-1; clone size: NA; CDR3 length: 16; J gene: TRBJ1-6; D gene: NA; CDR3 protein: CASSDHPGTVNSPLHF; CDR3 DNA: TGCGCCAGCAGCGATCACCCCGGGACGGTAAATTCACCCCTCCACTTT
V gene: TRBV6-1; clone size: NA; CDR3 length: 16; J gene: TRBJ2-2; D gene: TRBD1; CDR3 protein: CASSQQGAIDTGELFF; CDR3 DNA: TGTGCCAGCAGCCAACAGGGGGCAATTGACACCGGGGAGCTGTTTTTT
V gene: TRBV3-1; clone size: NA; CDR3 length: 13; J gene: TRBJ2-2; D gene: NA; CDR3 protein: CASSLNLPGELFF; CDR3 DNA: TGTGCCAGCAGCCTCAATTTACCGGGGGAGCTGTTTTTT
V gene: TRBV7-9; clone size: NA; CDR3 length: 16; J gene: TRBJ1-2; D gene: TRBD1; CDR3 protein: CASSSFRDRDGYGYTF; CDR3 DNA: TGTGCCAGCAGCTCATTCCGGGACAGGGACGGCTATGGCTATACCTTC
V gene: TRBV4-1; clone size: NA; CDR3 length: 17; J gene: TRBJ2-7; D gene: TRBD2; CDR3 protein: CARRGPISREGSYEQYF; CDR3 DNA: TGCGCCAGGAGAGGCCCCATCTCGAGGGAGGGGTCCTACGAGCAGTACTTC
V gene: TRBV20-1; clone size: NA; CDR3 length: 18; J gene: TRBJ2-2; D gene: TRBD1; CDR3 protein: CSARNPIRTGANTGELFF; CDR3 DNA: TGCAGTGCTAGAAACCCCATACGGACAGGCGCGAACACCGGGGAGCTGTTTTTT
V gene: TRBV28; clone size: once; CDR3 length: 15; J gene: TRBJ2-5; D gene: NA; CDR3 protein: CASSPWDQQSETQYF; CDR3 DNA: TGTGCCAGCAGTCCCTGGGACCAGCAGTCGGAGACCCAGTACTTC
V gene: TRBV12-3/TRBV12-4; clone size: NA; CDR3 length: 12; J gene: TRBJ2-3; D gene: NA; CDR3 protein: CASRWGTDTQYF; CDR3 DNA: TGTGCCAGCCGTTGGGGCACAGATACGCAGTATTTT
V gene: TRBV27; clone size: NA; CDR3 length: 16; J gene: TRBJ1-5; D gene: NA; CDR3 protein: CASSSEGGAFNQPQHF; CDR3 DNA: TGTGCCAGCAGTTCCGAGGGGGGGGCTTTCAATCAGCCCCAGCATTTT
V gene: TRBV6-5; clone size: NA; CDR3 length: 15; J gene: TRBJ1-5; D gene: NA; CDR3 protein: CATKRGENSNQPQHF; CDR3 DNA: TGTGCCACTAAAAGGGGAGAAAATAGCAATCAGCCCCAGCATTTT
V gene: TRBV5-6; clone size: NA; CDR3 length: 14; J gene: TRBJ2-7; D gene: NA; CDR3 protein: CASSLDGLSYEQYF; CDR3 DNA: TGTGCCAGCAGCTTGGATGGACTCTCCTACGAGCAGTACTTC
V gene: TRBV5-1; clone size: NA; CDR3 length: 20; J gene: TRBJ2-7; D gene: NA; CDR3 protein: CASSRTVAEWGTLSSYEQYF; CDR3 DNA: TGCGCCAGCAGCCGGACAGTAGCAGAGTGGGGGACTCTGAGCTCCTACGAGCAGTACTTC
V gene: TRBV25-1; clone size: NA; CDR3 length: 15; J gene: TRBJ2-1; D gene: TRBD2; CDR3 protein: CASSDEPSGRNEQFF; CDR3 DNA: TGTGCCAGCAGTGACGAGCCTAGCGGGAGAAATGAGCAGTTCTTC
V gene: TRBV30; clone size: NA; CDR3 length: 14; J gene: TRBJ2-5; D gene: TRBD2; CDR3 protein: CAWRGPQRDWIQYF; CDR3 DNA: TGTGCCTGGAGGGGCCCGCAGCGGGATTGGATCCAGTACTTC
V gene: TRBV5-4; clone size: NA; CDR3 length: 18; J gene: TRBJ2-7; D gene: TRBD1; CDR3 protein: CASSLRFSATGAAYEQYF; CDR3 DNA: TGTGCCAGCAGCTTGAGGTTTAGTGCGACAGGGGCGGCCTACGAGCAGTACTTC
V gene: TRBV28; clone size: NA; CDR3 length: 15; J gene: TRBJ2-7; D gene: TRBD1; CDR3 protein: CASTKPHRGAYEQYF; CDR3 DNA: TGTGCCAGCACCAAACCCCACAGGGGGGCCTACGAGCAGTACTTC
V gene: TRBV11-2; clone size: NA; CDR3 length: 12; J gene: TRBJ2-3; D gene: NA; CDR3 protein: CASSQDTDTQYF; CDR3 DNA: TGTGCCAGCAGTCAGGACACAGATACGCAGTATTTT
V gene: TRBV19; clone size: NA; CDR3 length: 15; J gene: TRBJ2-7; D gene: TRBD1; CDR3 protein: CASSIFETGFHEQYF; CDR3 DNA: TGTGCCAGTAGTATTTTTGAGACAGGGTTCCACGAGCAGTACTTC
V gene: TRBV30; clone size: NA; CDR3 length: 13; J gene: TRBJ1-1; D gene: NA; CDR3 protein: CAWSGTGGLEAFF; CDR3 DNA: TGTGCCTGGAGTGGTACCGGGGGGCTTGAAGCTTTCTTT
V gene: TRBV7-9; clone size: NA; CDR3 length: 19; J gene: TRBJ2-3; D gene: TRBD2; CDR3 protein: CASSPPGLAIPLLTDTQYF; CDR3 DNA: TGTGCCAGCAGCCCGCCGGGACTAGCCATTCCCCTACTCACAGATACGCAGTATTTT
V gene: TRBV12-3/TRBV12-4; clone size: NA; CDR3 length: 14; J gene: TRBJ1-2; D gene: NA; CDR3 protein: CASSLGPAHYGYTF; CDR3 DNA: TGTGCCAGCAGTTTAGGGCCGGCCCACTATGGCTACACCTTC
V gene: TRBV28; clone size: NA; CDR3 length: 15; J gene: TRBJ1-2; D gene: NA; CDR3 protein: CASSLYNLVSYGYTF; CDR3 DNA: TGTGCCAGCAGTTTATATAATCTGGTTTCCTATGGCTACACCTTC
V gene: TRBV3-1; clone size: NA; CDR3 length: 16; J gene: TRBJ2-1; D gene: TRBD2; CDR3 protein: CASSRGGRGFYNEQFF; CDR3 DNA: TGTGCCAGCAGCCGGGGCGGGAGGGGATTTTACAATGAGCAGTTCTTC